A selection of T cell receptor beta chains follows, all from one sample in a study of response to subunit inactivated influenza vaccine. TCRdb itself ran the RT-PCR reads through MiXCR, one entry per CDR3 protein. The top ten clones hold roughly 14% of a sample with under 550,000 distinct CDR3 sequences, under 8.5% of them seen once. Sequencing used PBMCs from blood, obtained about 23 months after vaccination. These receptors originate from a man aged 45-69 years who received an inactivated influenza vaccine. Both conserved end residues are part of each CDR3. The D gene is left open where the match is weak. Rows may omit the clone size; those that give it use once, few, many or a size class.

clone size: few
J gene: TRBJ2-5
D gene: -
V gene: TRBV6-1
CDR3 protein: CASSRTRGETQYF
CDR3 DNA: TGTGCCAGCAGTCGAACAAGGGGGGAGACCCAGTACTTC

clone size: few
J gene: TRBJ2-1
D gene: TRBD1
V gene: TRBV11-3
CDR3 protein: CASSQTGGSNEQFF
CDR3 DNA: TGTGCCAGCAGCCAGACAGGGGGGTCCAATGAGCAGTTCTTC

clone size: many
J gene: TRBJ2-7
D gene: -
V gene: TRBV12-3/TRBV12-4
CDR3 protein: CASSVQVTYEQYF
CDR3 DNA: TGTGCCAGCAGTGTACAGGTTACCTACGAGCAGTACTTC

clone size: few
J gene: TRBJ2-7
D gene: -
V gene: TRBV20-1
CDR3 protein: CSASLTNYEQYF
CDR3 DNA: TGCAGTGCTAGCTTGACGAACTACGAGCAGTACTTC

clone size: -
J gene: TRBJ2-2
D gene: TRBD2
V gene: TRBV6-5
CDR3 protein: CASSYSTGLAGNTGELFF
CDR3 DNA: TGTGCCAGCAGTTACTCGACTGGACTAGCGGGGAACACCGGGGAGCTGTTTTTT

clone size: -
J gene: TRBJ2-5
D gene: -
V gene: TRBV29-1
CDR3 protein: CSVEGTVAQETQYF
CDR3 DNA: TGCAGCGTTGAAGGGACAGTTGCCCAAGAGACCCAGTACTTC

clone size: many
J gene: TRBJ2-1
D gene: -
V gene: TRBV6-1
CDR3 protein: CASSTLPGRQNNEQFF
CDR3 DNA: TGTGCCAGCAGTACCTTACCGGGACGCCAAAACAATGAGCAGTTCTTC

clone size: -
J gene: TRBJ1-3
D gene: -
V gene: TRBV5-1
CDR3 protein: CASSLGSPGNTIYF
CDR3 DNA: TGCGCCAGCAGCTTGGGGTCTCCTGGAAACACCATATATTTT

clone size: few
J gene: TRBJ2-1
D gene: -
V gene: TRBV20-1
CDR3 protein: CSAGGQGEQFF
CDR3 DNA: TGCAGTGCCGGCGGGCAGGGAGAGCAGTTCTTC

clone size: -
J gene: TRBJ2-6
D gene: TRBD1
V gene: TRBV2
CDR3 protein: CASRLDRGLTGANVLTF
CDR3 DNA: TGTGCCAGCAGACTAGACAGGGGGCTAACTGGGGCCAACGTCCTGACTTTC

clone size: -
J gene: TRBJ2-1
D gene: TRBD2
V gene: TRBV6-1
CDR3 protein: CASRPRASGSHNEQFF
CDR3 DNA: TGTGCCAGCAGGCCTCGGGCTAGCGGGTCTCACAATGAGCAGTTCTTC

clone size: -
J gene: TRBJ2-7
D gene: TRBD1
V gene: TRBV3-1
CDR3 protein: CASSPRTGREYF
CDR3 DNA: TGTGCCAGCAGCCCCCGGACAGGACGGGAGTACTTC

clone size: -
J gene: TRBJ2-3
D gene: -
V gene: TRBV4-2
CDR3 protein: CASSHGTHDTQYF
CDR3 DNA: TGTGCCAGCAGCCACGGGACGCACGATACGCAGTATTTT

clone size: many
J gene: TRBJ2-3
D gene: TRBD1
V gene: TRBV5-4
CDR3 protein: CASSSRDRGTDTQYF
CDR3 DNA: TGTGCCAGCAGCTCCCGGGACAGGGGCACAGATACGCAGTATTTT

clone size: many
J gene: TRBJ2-1
D gene: -
V gene: TRBV15
CDR3 protein: CATNKGDFENEQFF
CDR3 DNA: TGTGCCACCAATAAAGGGGATTTCGAGAATGAGCAGTTCTTC

clone size: -
J gene: TRBJ2-1
D gene: -
V gene: TRBV15
CDR3 protein: CATSSIQDASGHYNEQFF
CDR3 DNA: TGTGCCACCAGCAGTATCCAAGATGCATCGGGACACTACAATGAGCAGTTCTTC

clone size: few
J gene: TRBJ2-5
D gene: -
V gene: TRBV5-1
CDR3 protein: CASSLEPQQETQYF
CDR3 DNA: TGCGCCAGCAGCTTGGAACCCCAACAAGAGACCCAGTACTTC

clone size: many
J gene: TRBJ2-2
D gene: -
V gene: TRBV14
CDR3 protein: CASSSLIPGSNTGELFF
CDR3 DNA: TGTGCCAGCAGCTCGCTAATTCCGGGATCGAACACCGGGGAGCTGTTTTTT

clone size: -
J gene: TRBJ2-7
D gene: TRBD1
V gene: TRBV6-1
CDR3 protein: CASSQTSGQGAYEQYF
CDR3 DNA: TGTGCCAGCAGTCAGACCAGCGGACAGGGGGCTTACGAGCAGTACTTC

clone size: -
J gene: TRBJ2-7
D gene: -
V gene: TRBV4-2
CDR3 protein: CASSQDPNSYEQYF
CDR3 DNA: TGTGCCAGCAGCCAAGATCCCAACTCCTACGAGCAGTACTTC

clone size: -
J gene: TRBJ1-3
D gene: -
V gene: TRBV11-2
CDR3 protein: CASLGLRGNTIYF
CDR3 DNA: TGTGCCAGCTTGGGGTTACGAGGAAACACCATATATTTT

clone size: many
J gene: TRBJ2-5
D gene: TRBD2
V gene: TRBV7-9
CDR3 protein: CASSLLLAGGKTQYF
CDR3 DNA: TGTGCCAGCAGCTTACTTCTAGCGGGAGGAAAGACCCAGTACTTC

clone size: many
J gene: TRBJ2-1
D gene: -
V gene: TRBV29-1
CDR3 protein: CSVADGYNEQFF
CDR3 DNA: TGCAGCGTCGCCGACGGCTACAATGAGCAGTTCTTC

clone size: -
J gene: TRBJ2-1
D gene: -
V gene: TRBV20-1
CDR3 protein: CSADTIAEVTYNEQFF
CDR3 DNA: TGCAGTGCGGACACAATAGCGGAAGTAACCTACAATGAGCAGTTCTTC

clone size: few
J gene: TRBJ2-5
D gene: -
V gene: TRBV7-9
CDR3 protein: CASSPDSPETQYF
CDR3 DNA: TGTGCCAGCAGCCCTGACAGCCCCGAGACCCAGTACTTC

clone size: -
J gene: TRBJ1-1
D gene: TRBD1
V gene: TRBV5-1
CDR3 protein: CASSPATGALQNTEAFF
CDR3 DNA: TGCGCCAGCAGCCCTGCGACAGGGGCTCTGCAGAACACTGAAGCTTTCTTT

clone size: few
J gene: TRBJ2-1
D gene: -
V gene: TRBV20-1
CDR3 protein: CSELRRPNNEQFF
CDR3 DNA: TGCAGCGAACTCCGACGGCCAAACAATGAGCAGTTCTTC

clone size: few
J gene: TRBJ1-5
D gene: -
V gene: TRBV19
CDR3 protein: CASSITGDNQPQHF
CDR3 DNA: TGTGCCAGTAGTATAACAGGTGACAATCAGCCCCAGCATTTT

clone size: few
J gene: TRBJ2-2
D gene: -
V gene: TRBV20-1
CDR3 protein: CSARGRDGRTGELFF
CDR3 DNA: TGCAGTGCTAGAGGCAGGGACGGTCGCACCGGGGAGCTGTTTTTT

clone size: many
J gene: TRBJ1-2
D gene: -
V gene: TRBV5-1
CDR3 protein: CASRQRANYGYTF
CDR3 DNA: TGCGCCAGCAGACAGCGAGCTAACTATGGCTACACCTTC

clone size: -
J gene: TRBJ1-1
D gene: -
V gene: TRBV9
CDR3 protein: CASSVESMNTEAFF
CDR3 DNA: TGTGCCAGCAGCGTAGAGTCTATGAACACTGAAGCTTTCTTT

clone size: many
J gene: TRBJ1-2
D gene: -
V gene: TRBV9
CDR3 protein: CASSVGGGPYGYTF
CDR3 DNA: TGTGCCAGCAGCGTAGGAGGAGGGCCCTATGGCTACACCTTC

clone size: -
J gene: TRBJ2-1
D gene: -
V gene: TRBV7-9
CDR3 protein: CASSNSWGEQFF
CDR3 DNA: TGTGCCAGCAGCAATAGCTGGGGTGAGCAGTTCTTC

clone size: few
J gene: TRBJ2-3
D gene: TRBD2
V gene: TRBV20-1
CDR3 protein: CSALREAGGTQYF
CDR3 DNA: TGCAGTGCTCTACGGGAGGCCGGCGGTACGCAGTATTTT

clone size: many
J gene: TRBJ2-7
D gene: TRBD1
V gene: TRBV12-3/TRBV12-4
CDR3 protein: CASSRTGLTYEQYF
CDR3 DNA: TGTGCCAGCAGTCGGACAGGGCTAACCTACGAGCAGTACTTC

clone size: few
J gene: TRBJ2-7
D gene: TRBD1
V gene: TRBV20-1
CDR3 protein: CSSPPGQGYEQYF
CDR3 DNA: TGCAGTTCTCCTCCGGGACAGGGCTACGAGCAGTACTTC

clone size: -
J gene: TRBJ2-7
D gene: -
V gene: TRBV5-5
CDR3 protein: CASSFALVPRGEQYF
CDR3 DNA: TGTGCCAGCAGCTTTGCTCTAGTACCCCGGGGCGAGCAGTACTTC

clone size: few
J gene: TRBJ2-3
D gene: TRBD2
V gene: TRBV7-2
CDR3 protein: CASSLGLGGGATDTQYF
CDR3 DNA: TGTGCCAGCAGCTTAGGGCTGGGCGGGGGGGCCACAGATACGCAGTATTTT

clone size: few
J gene: TRBJ2-3
D gene: -
V gene: TRBV18
CDR3 protein: CASSPPDGTSTDTQYF
CDR3 DNA: TGTGCCAGCTCACCACCGGACGGGACTAGCACAGATACGCAGTATTTT

clone size: -
J gene: TRBJ2-3
D gene: TRBD1
V gene: TRBV9
CDR3 protein: CASSASGTGAVGDTQYF
CDR3 DNA: TGTGCCAGCAGCGCCTCCGGGACAGGGGCCGTCGGAGATACGCAGTATTTT

clone size: few
J gene: TRBJ2-5
D gene: TRBD2
V gene: TRBV30
CDR3 protein: CAWSVGTSGLQETQYF
CDR3 DNA: TGTGCCTGGAGTGTAGGGACTAGCGGGCTACAAGAGACCCAGTACTTC

clone size: few
J gene: TRBJ2-1
D gene: -
V gene: TRBV19
CDR3 protein: CASTSGGGRSANEQFF
CDR3 DNA: TGTGCCAGTACCAGTGGGGGTGGGCGTTCGGCCAATGAGCAGTTCTTC

clone size: few
J gene: TRBJ1-6
D gene: -
V gene: TRBV20-1
CDR3 protein: CSAREPGALNSPLHF
CDR3 DNA: TGCAGTGCTAGAGAGCCGGGCGCCCTTAATTCACCCCTCCACTTT

clone size: many
J gene: TRBJ1-3
D gene: -
V gene: TRBV28
CDR3 protein: CASRGQGISSGNTIYF
CDR3 DNA: TGTGCCAGCAGGGGTCAGGGGATCTCGTCTGGAAACACCATATATTTT

clone size: few
J gene: TRBJ1-5
D gene: TRBD1
V gene: TRBV20-1
CDR3 protein: CSAFTGGSSNQPQHF
CDR3 DNA: TGCAGTGCTTTTACAGGGGGCTCTAGCAATCAGCCCCAGCATTTT

clone size: -
J gene: TRBJ2-1
D gene: -
V gene: TRBV28
CDR3 protein: CASSPLALQWTHEQFF
CDR3 DNA: TGTGCCAGCAGTCCTCTGGCCCTCCAATGGACCCATGAGCAGTTCTTC

clone size: many
J gene: TRBJ2-7
D gene: -
V gene: TRBV20-1
CDR3 protein: CSARVGANSYEQYF
CDR3 DNA: TGCAGTGCTAGAGTCGGCGCCAACTCCTACGAGCAGTACTTC

clone size: few
J gene: TRBJ1-1
D gene: TRBD1
V gene: TRBV2
CDR3 protein: CASSGDRGNTEAFF
CDR3 DNA: TGTGCCAGCAGTGGCGACAGGGGGAACACTGAAGCTTTCTTT

clone size: few
J gene: TRBJ2-3
D gene: -
V gene: TRBV20-1
CDR3 protein: CSASTGTHTDTQYF
CDR3 DNA: TGCAGTGCTAGCACAGGGACACACACAGATACGCAGTATTTT

clone size: -
J gene: TRBJ2-1
D gene: TRBD1
V gene: TRBV24-1
CDR3 protein: CATSDPTGQGFKNEQFF
CDR3 DNA: TGTGCCACCAGTGATCCGACGGGACAGGGGTTTAAGAATGAGCAGTTCTTC

clone size: few
J gene: TRBJ2-3
D gene: TRBD2
V gene: TRBV24-1
CDR3 protein: CATSGPTSGSTDTQYF
CDR3 DNA: TGTGCCACCAGTGGGCCGACTAGCGGGAGCACAGATACGCAGTATTTT